The present TCR beta chain was sequenced within a study of cytomegalovirus exposure and HLA in healthy donors. Overall study context: About 83 million unique TCRs from HLA-typed donors made up an early data release. Study-wide results and limits: Later analysis placed DRB1 highest and HLA-C lowest in TCR association rates, which differed by HLA locus. The authors later found HLA-associated TCR beta chains more clonally expanded than equally common others.

This CDR3 has 14 residues. Germline CDR1 is MNHEY and CDR2 is SMNVEV (reference sequence). V gave up 2 bases and J gave up 6 bases, with 14 bases separating them. About this clone: Antigen unknown.

The PCR had 60 Vbeta and 13 Jbeta primers. The data were produced by immunoSEQ multiplex PCR, yet TCRdb's version contains in-frame clones alone and is incomplete. Of under 150,000 clones in the sample, 76% were seen once. This chain links TRBV27 with TRBJ2-7; D is ambiguous. The material sequenced was PBMCs. The sequence derives from a middle-aged woman in good health and CMV-seronegative. Here the CDR3 reads CASSLRQEASEQYF. CDR3 coding DNA: TGTGCCAGCAGTTTACGGCAGGAAGCCTCCGAGCAGTACTTC.